A single TCR beta chain is shown here with its context. The antigen this receptor binds is unknown. Base qualities are missing; no much larger clone stands one base away. TCR beta VDJ combination and CDR3 sequence profiling used genomic DNA as the template. An Illumina HiSeq 2000 was the platform used for TCR repertoire sequencing. The paper's processing steps were these. TRBV/TRBJ rearrangement plots, CDR3 size and DJ length profiles, and Simpson's diversity index were used to evaluate the repertoires. Whichever DNA sequence was most abundant in the deep sequencing data was defined as the immunodominant clone. CDR3 amino acid sequences were screened for sharing across subjects and were compared with published repertoires and the VDJdb database. Using fastp at Q25 and MiXCR, TCRdb reprocessed the public reads and kept productive beta chains. Entries that share a CDR3 protein sequence are merged under the most common genes and DNA. TCRdb, not the original authors, processed these V and J calls. The sample profile shows some 190,000 distinct CDR3 sequences; approximately 46% of them were found once. Under 3.5% of the sample belongs to the ten largest clones.

This record belongs to a study of CD8+CD57+ T cells in acquired aplastic anemia (dated by TCRdb to between 2018 and 2020). Background on the whole study: DNA extracted from sorted CD4+ and CD8+ cells had a mean of approximately 3.4 ug, with a range of roughly 0.17 to 27.4 ug. Mean read counts for healthy donor samples were about 10 million for CD4+ cells and some 11 million for CD8+ cells.

There are 12 amino acids in the CDR3, from cysteine to phenylalanine inclusive. Left in the record is the CDR3 DNA by itself, 36 bases read in frame from the first base. V is pared back by 3 bases and J by 7 bases, with 9 bases lying between the germline termini. TCR repertoires of sorted CD4+ and CD8+ blood T cells from severe aplastic anemia patients and healthy subjects were deep-sequenced in the study. Ficoll-Paque density gradient centrifugation was used to isolate peripheral blood mononuclear cells. CD4+ and CD8+ T cells were sorted by FACS or magnetic beads before DNA extraction. The paper's findings and limits, for the study overall: Patients and healthy controls showed no significant difference in CD8+ Simpson's diversity (P=0.060). Twenty-nine CD8+ CDR3 sequences were shared between patients and controls but appeared highly expressed in patients and within their immunodominant clones.

Source material: sorted CD4+, CD8+, or CD8+CD57+ T cells (not recorded which) from PBMCs. The rearrangement combines TRBV12-3 or TRBV12-4 with TRBJ1-1; the D gene cannot be named for sure. This receptor was taken from a human donor in good health. The CDR3 here reads CASSLEGFEAFF. The sequence in DNA is TGTGCCAGCAGTTTGGAAGGGTTTGAAGCTTTCTTT.